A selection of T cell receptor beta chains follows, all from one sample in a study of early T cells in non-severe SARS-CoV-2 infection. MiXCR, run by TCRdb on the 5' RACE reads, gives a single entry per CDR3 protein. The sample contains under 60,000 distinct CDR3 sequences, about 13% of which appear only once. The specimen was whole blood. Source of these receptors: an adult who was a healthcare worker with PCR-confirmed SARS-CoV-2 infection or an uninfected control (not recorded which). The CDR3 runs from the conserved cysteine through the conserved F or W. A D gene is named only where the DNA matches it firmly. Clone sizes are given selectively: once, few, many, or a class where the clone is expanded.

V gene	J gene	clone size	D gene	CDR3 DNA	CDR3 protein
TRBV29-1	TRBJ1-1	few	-	TGCAGCGTCGCCCTGTTAGGCACTGAAGCTTTCTTT	CSVALLGTEAFF
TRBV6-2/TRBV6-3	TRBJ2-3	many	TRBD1	TGTGCCAGCAGGAGCGAGGGGGCGCGGGATACGCAGTATTTT	CASRSEGARDTQYF
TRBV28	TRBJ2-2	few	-	TGTGCCAGCAGTTTACTGGGGAGTTTCGCCGGGGAGCTGTTTTTT	CASSLLGSFAGELFF
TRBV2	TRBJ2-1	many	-	TGTGCCAGCAGTCTCCTGGGGGTCTCCTACAATGAGCAGTTCTTC	CASSLLGVSYNEQFF
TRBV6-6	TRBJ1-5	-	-	TGTGCCAGCAGTGAGATGGGCAATCAGCCCCAGCATTTT	CASSEMGNQPQHF
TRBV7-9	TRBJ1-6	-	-	TGTGCCAGCAGCGTACAGGGTTTAATGGCACCCCTCCACTTT	CASSVQGLMAPLHF
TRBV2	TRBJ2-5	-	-	TGTGCCAGCCTTCACAGGGAGGGGGTAGAGACCCAGTACTTC	CASLHREGVETQYF
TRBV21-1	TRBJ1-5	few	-	TGTGCCAGCAGCAAAGGCCCCTGCAATCAGCCCCAGCATTTT	CASSKGPCNQPQHF
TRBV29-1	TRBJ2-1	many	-	TGCAGCGTTGACACGCGGACCGGCTGGGGAGAGCAGTTCTTC	CSVDTRTGWGEQFF
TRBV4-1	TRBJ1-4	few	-	TGCGCCAGCAGCACGAAGACGACAGGAAATAATGAAAAACTGTTTTTT	CASSTKTTGNNEKLFF
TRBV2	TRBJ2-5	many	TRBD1	TGTGCCAGCAGTAAACAGGGGCTGGTCCAAGAGACCCAGTACTTC	CASSKQGLVQETQYF
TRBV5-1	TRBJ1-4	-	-	TGCGCCAGCAGCTTGGCCCCGGCTGAAAAACTGTTTTTT	CASSLAPAEKLFF
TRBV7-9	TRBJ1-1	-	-	TGTGCCAGCAGCTTGGGGGCACAGCTAAACACTGAAGCTTTCTTT	CASSLGAQLNTEAFF
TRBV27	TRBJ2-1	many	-	TGTGCCAGCAGTCTAAGGAGGACTGGCTCCTACAATGAGCAGTTCTTC	CASSLRRTGSYNEQFF
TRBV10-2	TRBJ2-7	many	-	TGCGCCAGCACTACGGGACACTCCTACGAGCAGTACTTC	CASTTGHSYEQYF
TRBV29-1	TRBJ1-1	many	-	TGCAGCGTTGGGACGAACACTGAAGCTTTCTTT	CSVGTNTEAFF